This record looks at one T cell receptor beta chain sequence and its context. V shed 5 bases and J shed 0 bases, with 11 bases lying between them. The V gene's germline CDR1 is DFQATT and CDR2 SNEGSKA (reference sequence). The CDR3 is 15 amino acids. The entry originates in a study of CD8 T cells in Susac syndrome. With random hexamers, roughly 0.45 to 1 ug RNA was reverse transcribed. A single record per CDR3 protein comes from TCRdb applying MiXCR to the immunoSEQ multiplex PCR reads. The sample lists roughly 150,000 distinct CDR3 sequences, 85% to 95% occurring once. The source material was CD4+ T cells from PBMCs. This chain joins TRBV20-1 and TRBJ2-6; D unresolved. This receptor was obtained from a human donor with Susac syndrome. The CDR3 DNA is TGCAGTGCTGAGCCTAGTCTCTCTGGGGCCAACGTCCTGACTTTC. Amino acids: CSAEPSLSGANVLTF.